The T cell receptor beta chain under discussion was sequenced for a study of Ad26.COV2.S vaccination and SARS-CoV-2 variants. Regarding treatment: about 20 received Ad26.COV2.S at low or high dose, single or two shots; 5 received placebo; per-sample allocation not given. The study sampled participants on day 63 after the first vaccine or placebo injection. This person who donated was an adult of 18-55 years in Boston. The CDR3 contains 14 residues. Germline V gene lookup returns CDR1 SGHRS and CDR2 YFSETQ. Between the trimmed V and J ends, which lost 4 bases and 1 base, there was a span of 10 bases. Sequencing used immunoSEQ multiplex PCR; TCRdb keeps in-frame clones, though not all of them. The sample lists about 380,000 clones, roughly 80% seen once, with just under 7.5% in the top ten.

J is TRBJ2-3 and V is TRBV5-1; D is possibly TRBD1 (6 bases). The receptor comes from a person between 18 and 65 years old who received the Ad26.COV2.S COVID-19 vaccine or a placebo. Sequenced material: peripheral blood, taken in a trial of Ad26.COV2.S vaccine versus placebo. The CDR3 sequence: CASSEGERTDTQYF. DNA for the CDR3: TGCGCCAGCAGCGAGGGGGAGCGCACAGATACGCAGTATTTT.